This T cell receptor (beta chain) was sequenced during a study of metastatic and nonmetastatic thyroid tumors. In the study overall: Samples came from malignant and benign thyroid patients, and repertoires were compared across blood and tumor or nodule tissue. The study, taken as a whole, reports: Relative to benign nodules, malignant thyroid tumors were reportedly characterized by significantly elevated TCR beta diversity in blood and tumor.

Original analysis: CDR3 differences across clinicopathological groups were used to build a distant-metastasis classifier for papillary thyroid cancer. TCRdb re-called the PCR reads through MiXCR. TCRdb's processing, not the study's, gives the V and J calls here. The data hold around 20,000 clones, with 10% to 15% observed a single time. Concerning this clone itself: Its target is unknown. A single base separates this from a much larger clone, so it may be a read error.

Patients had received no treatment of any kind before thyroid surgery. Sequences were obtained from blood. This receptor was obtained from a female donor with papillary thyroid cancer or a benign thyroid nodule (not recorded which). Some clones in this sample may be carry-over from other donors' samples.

The CDR3 DNA is TGTGCCAGCAGCCAAGACGGGGAGTACAGCCAGACTGAAGCTTTCTTT. This codes for CASSQDGEYSQTEAFF. This chain uses TRBV14 with TRBJ1-1; D is unclear. The V end lost 0 bases, the J end lost 5 bases, and 16 bases lay between the germline ends. The CDR3 has 16 residues. Germline CDR1 reads SGHDN; CDR2 reads FVKESK.